In its sample, the clone carrying this TCR beta chain was seen once. V gave up 1 base and J gave up 5 bases, with 17 bases separating them. The CDR3 contains 16 residues. Germline V gene lookup returns CDR1 MGHDK and CDR2 SYGVNS. Controls were age- and sex-matched healthy donors. The TEMRA cells underwent FACS enrichment, while the CD8+ and CD4+ T cells underwent negative isolation. The sample comes from a study of CD8 T cells in Susac syndrome. Reverse transcription of roughly 0.5 to 1 ug RNA used random hexamers. TCRdb used MiXCR to reprocess the immunoSEQ multiplex PCR reads, holding one entry per CDR3 protein. The sample has 160,000 or so distinct CDR3 sequences, just under 95% seen once.

The gene calls are TRBV25-1 and TRBJ1-1; D possibly corresponds to TRBD1 (6 bases). The TCR comes from a human donor in good health. The sample was CD4+ T cells from PBMCs. The chain's CDR3 is CASSEFAGAGGTEAFF. CDR3 nucleotides: TGTGCCAGCAGTGAATTTGCGGGGGCAGGAGGAACTGAAGCTTTCTTT.